The rows below give T cell receptor beta chains drawn from one sample of a study of neurological immune-mediated disorders. TCRdb called the 5' RACE reads again in MiXCR, with one record for every CDR3 protein. Here the sample spans approximately 41,000 distinct CDR3 sequences, approximately 15% being singletons. Source material: CD4+ T cells from blood. The receptors were sampled from a woman aged 55-75 years with HTLV-1-associated myelopathy (HAM/TSP). Both conserved end residues are part of each CDR3. The D gene is left open where the match is weak. Clone size is not always given. Where it is, it says once, few, many or a class for expanded clones.

D gene: -; V gene: TRBV5-1; J gene: TRBJ2-1; clone size: many; CDR3 protein: CASQPRADSYNEQFF
D gene: TRBD2; V gene: TRBV20-1; J gene: TRBJ2-3; clone size: -; CDR3 protein: CSATPLGGGRLTDTQYF
D gene: -; V gene: TRBV12-5; J gene: TRBJ1-5; clone size: many; CDR3 protein: CASGLARAGNQPQHF
D gene: -; V gene: TRBV7-3; J gene: TRBJ1-1; clone size: once; CDR3 protein: CASSFGPGMNNEAFF
D gene: -; V gene: TRBV6-5; J gene: TRBJ1-5; clone size: many; CDR3 protein: CASRPDLRSNQPQHF
D gene: -; V gene: TRBV20-1; J gene: TRBJ1-1; clone size: many; CDR3 protein: CSARHAPQGLFF
D gene: -; V gene: TRBV12-3/TRBV12-4; J gene: TRBJ2-7; clone size: many; CDR3 protein: CASSFERDHEQYF
D gene: TRBD2; V gene: TRBV20-1; J gene: TRBJ2-1; clone size: -; CDR3 protein: CSASSGASGRGYNEQFF
D gene: -; V gene: TRBV12-3/TRBV12-4; J gene: TRBJ1-1; clone size: many; CDR3 protein: CASRYRQTMNTEAFF
D gene: -; V gene: TRBV5-1; J gene: TRBJ2-1; clone size: -; CDR3 protein: CASSLSGVGTYNDQFF
D gene: TRBD1; V gene: TRBV12-3/TRBV12-4; J gene: TRBJ1-2; clone size: many; CDR3 protein: CASSWGGTGGSGYTF
D gene: -; V gene: TRBV7-2; J gene: TRBJ2-2; clone size: -; CDR3 protein: CASSLRARGTGELFF
D gene: -; V gene: TRBV7-2; J gene: TRBJ1-4; clone size: -; CDR3 protein: CASSYNPGGAGEKLFF
D gene: -; V gene: TRBV6-1; J gene: TRBJ1-2; clone size: many; CDR3 protein: CASSESLAQLDNYGYTF
D gene: -; V gene: TRBV15; J gene: TRBJ2-1; clone size: many; CDR3 protein: CATSRDSQQGNEQFF
D gene: -; V gene: TRBV5-1; J gene: TRBJ2-3; clone size: many; CDR3 protein: CASSFQGDPGTDTQYF
D gene: TRBD1; V gene: TRBV5-1; J gene: TRBJ2-1; clone size: many; CDR3 protein: CASRRQGSLSFDEQFF
D gene: -; V gene: TRBV5-1; J gene: TRBJ2-7; clone size: many; CDR3 protein: CASSPRSDSQYHEQYF
D gene: -; V gene: TRBV20-1; J gene: TRBJ1-1; clone size: many; CDR3 protein: CSARNVFMNTEAFF
D gene: TRBD2; V gene: TRBV7-2; J gene: TRBJ2-1; clone size: many; CDR3 protein: CASSLVAGGHNEQFF
D gene: -; V gene: TRBV12-3/TRBV12-4; J gene: TRBJ2-5; clone size: many; CDR3 protein: CASSLGLETQYF
D gene: TRBD1; V gene: TRBV20-1; J gene: TRBJ1-5; clone size: many; CDR3 protein: CSARPTGLLNQPQHF
D gene: -; V gene: TRBV7-2; J gene: TRBJ1-6; clone size: many; CDR3 protein: CASSLEGDTNSPLHF
D gene: -; V gene: TRBV19; J gene: TRBJ2-3; clone size: -; CDR3 protein: CASSMGSGSTDTQYF
D gene: -; V gene: TRBV20-1; J gene: TRBJ2-2; clone size: many; CDR3 protein: CSARVQPNTGELFF
D gene: -; V gene: TRBV5-1; J gene: TRBJ2-2; clone size: -; CDR3 protein: CASSLSAADTGELFF
D gene: -; V gene: TRBV14; J gene: TRBJ2-5; clone size: many; CDR3 protein: CASSQNSRETQYF
D gene: -; V gene: TRBV9; J gene: TRBJ2-3; clone size: -; CDR3 protein: CASSNPYSLRNADTQYF
D gene: -; V gene: TRBV20-1; J gene: TRBJ2-7; clone size: many; CDR3 protein: CSARVQLRGDYEQYF
D gene: TRBD2; V gene: TRBV5-1; J gene: TRBJ2-1; clone size: many; CDR3 protein: CASSWTSGAYNEQFF
D gene: TRBD1; V gene: TRBV29-1; J gene: TRBJ1-2; clone size: many; CDR3 protein: CSARDRGLYGYTF
D gene: TRBD1; V gene: TRBV6-1; J gene: TRBJ2-7; clone size: many; CDR3 protein: CASSERDRGDPYEQYF
D gene: -; V gene: TRBV12-3/TRBV12-4; J gene: TRBJ1-2; clone size: many; CDR3 protein: CASSPGDAYGYTF
D gene: TRBD2; V gene: TRBV15; J gene: TRBJ2-5; clone size: many; CDR3 protein: CATSRSGAQETQYF
D gene: -; V gene: TRBV29-1; J gene: TRBJ2-5; clone size: medium-sized; CDR3 protein: CSVGQPTETQYF
D gene: -; V gene: TRBV10-3; J gene: TRBJ1-1; clone size: -; CDR3 protein: CAISCQGRRTEAFF
D gene: -; V gene: TRBV5-1; J gene: TRBJ1-1; clone size: many; CDR3 protein: CASSLDPGKRAFF
D gene: TRBD1; V gene: TRBV5-1; J gene: TRBJ2-7; clone size: many; CDR3 protein: CASSARTGPYSSYF
D gene: -; V gene: TRBV6-5; J gene: TRBJ1-1; clone size: many; CDR3 protein: CASSYGRYTEAFF
D gene: TRBD1; V gene: TRBV5-1; J gene: TRBJ2-1; clone size: many; CDR3 protein: CASSLVSGQGGNEQFF
D gene: -; V gene: TRBV12-3/TRBV12-4; J gene: TRBJ2-5; clone size: many; CDR3 protein: CASSLGGQLQETQYF
D gene: TRBD2; V gene: TRBV7-8; J gene: TRBJ2-3; clone size: many; CDR3 protein: CASSPTSGGASSDTQYF
D gene: TRBD2; V gene: TRBV20-1; J gene: TRBJ2-7; clone size: many; CDR3 protein: CSASLGGDSYEQYF
D gene: -; V gene: TRBV5-1; J gene: TRBJ2-7; clone size: many; CDR3 protein: CASSLAEGIASYEQYF
D gene: TRBD1; V gene: TRBV4-1; J gene: TRBJ2-7; clone size: many; CDR3 protein: CASSSGQGESYEQYF
D gene: -; V gene: TRBV10-1; J gene: TRBJ2-1; clone size: few; CDR3 protein: CASSDPGQGSISEQFF
D gene: TRBD1; V gene: TRBV11-2; J gene: TRBJ2-3; clone size: many; CDR3 protein: CASSLGGGPLGSDTQYF
D gene: -; V gene: TRBV7-9; J gene: TRBJ1-6; clone size: many; CDR3 protein: CASSLASPDNSPLHF
D gene: TRBD1; V gene: TRBV7-8; J gene: TRBJ1-4; clone size: few; CDR3 protein: CASSLTGQGPEKLFF
D gene: TRBD2; V gene: TRBV5-1; J gene: TRBJ2-5; clone size: many; CDR3 protein: CASSQETSVYQETQYF
D gene: TRBD2; V gene: TRBV7-2; J gene: TRBJ2-3; clone size: many; CDR3 protein: CASSIRGLAYTDTQYF
D gene: -; V gene: TRBV5-1; J gene: TRBJ1-6; clone size: many; CDR3 protein: CASSIEQNNSPLHF
D gene: -; V gene: TRBV30; J gene: TRBJ1-1; clone size: -; CDR3 protein: CAWSFPPPPEAFF
D gene: TRBD1; V gene: TRBV5-8; J gene: TRBJ1-2; clone size: many; CDR3 protein: CASSLRGGEWDGYTF
D gene: TRBD2; V gene: TRBV2; J gene: TRBJ2-3; clone size: many; CDR3 protein: CASRPSGTDTQYF
D gene: -; V gene: TRBV6-2/TRBV6-3; J gene: TRBJ2-3; clone size: many; CDR3 protein: CASSRTPTLATDTQYF
D gene: -; V gene: TRBV20-1; J gene: TRBJ2-3; clone size: many; CDR3 protein: CSARVFRDIRTDTQYF
D gene: -; V gene: TRBV11-2; J gene: TRBJ2-1; clone size: many; CDR3 protein: CASSPSLTIGEQFF
D gene: -; V gene: TRBV5-1; J gene: TRBJ2-3; clone size: many; CDR3 protein: CASRDSTDTQYF